These 20 T cell receptor beta chains share one sample of origin, sequenced in a study of control samples from healthy donors and cancer patients. Method: immunoSEQ multiplex PCR; TCRdb's copy keeps in-frame clones and lacks some. In the table there are fewer than 95,000 clones, just under 85% of which are singletons. The sequencing input was blood. Every receptor here comes from a man younger than 40 in good health.

This chain joins TRBV19 and TRBJ2-2, with 8 bases fitting TRBD1. The CDR3 spans 16 residues. Germline assignment: CDR1 LNHDA and CDR2 SQIVND (reference sequence). V shed 5 bases and J 7 bases; nucleotides not matched to a gene: 12. CDR3 residues: CASSAYTGTGGGELFF. DNA of the CDR3: TGTGCCAGTAGTGCTTATACCGGGACAGGCGGCGGGGAGCTGTTTTTT.

This chain links TRBV18 with TRBJ2-3; D remains ambiguous. Trimming stripped 3 bases from V and 2 bases from J, with 9 bases between. The CDR3 has 14 residues. Germline V gene lookup returns CDR1 KGHSH and CDR2 LQKENI. The CDR3 loop reads CASSPAVNTDTQYF. The DNA of the CDR3 is TGTGCCAGCTCACCCGCGGTAAACACAGATACGCAGTATTTT.

In this sample, this clone turned up a few times. This chain joins TRBV28 and TRBJ1-2; D is unclear. CDR3 size: 13 residues. V was trimmed by 4 bases and J by 3 bases, leaving 9 bases between them. Germline V gene sequence: CDR1 MDHEN, CDR2 SYDVKM. In DNA, the CDR3 is TGTGCCAGCAGTTCGGCAGCTTACTATGGCTACACCTTC. This gives the protein CASSSAAYYGYTF.

The chain has TRBV3-1 (or the pseudogene TRBV3-2) and TRBJ2-2; D call uncertain. The germline V gene has CDR1 LGHDT and CDR2 YNNKEL (reference sequence). This CDR3 spans 12 amino acids. The V and J ends lost 2 bases and 7 bases respectively, with 5 bases between them. CDR3 coding DNA: TGTGCCAGCAGCCAACAAGACGGGGAGCTGTTTTTT. It yields the protein CASSQQDGELFF.

This clone was seen repeatedly, ten times or more. V usage is TRBV6-5 and J usage is TRBJ2-3; tentatively, D is TRBD1 (6 bases). V lost 4 bases, J lost 6 bases, and 14 bases lay in between. The CDR3 runs to 14 residues. The V gene's germline CDR1 is MNHEY and CDR2 SVGAGI. The CDR3 DNA sequence: TGTGCCAGCAGTTCACGAAGACAGGCGGATACGCAGTATTTT. Its protein product is CASSSRRQADTQYF.

The chain is built from TRBV24-1 and TRBJ1-5, with TRBD1 matching 9 bases. CDR1 is KGHDR, CDR2 SFDVKD, per germline. V dropped 2 bases and J dropped 1; count of bases not matched to a gene: 2. This CDR3 has 16 amino acids. The CDR3 loop is CATSDSGQGSNQPQHF. The CDR3 DNA sequence: TGTGCCACCAGTGATTCGGGACAGGGAAGCAATCAGCCCCAGCATTTT.

The chain uses TRBV5-4 and TRBJ2-3, with D hard to call. In germline, CDR1 is SGHNT, CDR2 YYREEE (reference sequence). V shed 1 base and J shed 4 bases, with 4 bases lying between them. This CDR3 region has 12 residues. CDR3: CASSLWADTQYF. The CDR3 DNA reads as TGTGCCAGCAGCTTGTGGGCAGATACGCAGTATTTT. Full variable domain (remainder filled in from reference TRBV5-4 and TRBJ2-3): ETGVTQSPTHLIKTRGQQVTLRCSSQSGHNTVSWYQQALGQGPQFIFQYYREEENGRGNFPPRFSGLQFPNYSSELNVNALELDDSALYLCASSLWADTQYFGPGTRLTVL.

The chain carries TRBV5-1 and TRBJ1-4; 7 bases fit TRBD1. There are 15 residues in the CDR3. Unmatched junction bases numbered 6, after V lost 0 bases and J lost 7 bases. The germline CDR1 and CDR2 sequences are SGHRS and YFSETQ. The CDR3: CASSLDRGIGEKLFF. For the CDR3, the DNA is TGCGCCAGCAGCTTGGACAGGGGAATAGGTGAAAAACTGTTTTTT.

The rearrangement uses TRBV5-4 and TRBJ1-1; D ambiguous. Germline CDR1 is SGHNT and CDR2 is YYREEE (reference sequence). The CDR3 sequence is 13 residues long. V lost 2 bases and J 1 base, leaving 6 bases between the germline ends. CDR3 loop: CASSLLKNTEAFF. CDR3 bases: TGTGCCAGCAGCTTATTAAAGAACACTGAAGCTTTCTTT.

The chain is built from TRBV4-2 and TRBJ1-6; unclear D gene. Trimming pared 3 bases from V and 0 bases from J, leaving 12 bases between. CDR1 LGHNA and CDR2 YNFKEQ come from the germline V gene. CDR3 length equals 17 residues. The chain's CDR3 is CASSQDPRSSYNSPLHF. Written as DNA, the CDR3 is TGTGCCAGCAGCCAGGACCCCCGAAGCTCCTATAATTCACCCCTCCACTTT.

This clone is deemed hyperexpanded. The V and J genes are TRBV6-1 and TRBJ1-5; TRBD1 aligns across 7 bases. Germline V CDR1 and CDR2: MNHNS, SASEGT. This CDR3 has 15 amino acids. The V gene end was trimmed by 1 base and the J gene end by 4 bases; junction bases not matched to a gene: 4. The CDR3 region is CASSEGPGQNQPQHF. The CDR3 DNA is TGTGCCAGCAGTGAAGGCCCGGGACAGAATCAGCCCCAGCATTTT.

The chain is built from TRBV18 and TRBJ1-2; D ambiguous. The CDR3 extends over 13 amino acids. V was pared by 2 bases and J by 4 bases, with 8 bases between. In germline, CDR1 is KGHSH, CDR2 LQKENI. In nucleotides, the CDR3 is TGTGCCAGCTCACCAAATCAGGCCTATGGCTACACCTTC. It is translated as CASSPNQAYGYTF.

The V and J genes are TRBV5-5 and TRBJ1-1, with TRBD1 as a possible D gene (5 bases). The CDR3 covers 15 residues. With 2 bases removed from V and 3 bases from J, the gap between germline ends came to 14 bases. Per germline, CDR1 SGHKS and CDR2 YYEKEE (reference sequence). In DNA, the CDR3 is TGTGCCAGCAGCTTTTATGACAGAGGGGACACTGAAGCTTTCTTT. Translating it yields CASSFYDRGDTEAFF.

This chain connects TRBV2 to TRBJ1-1; no definite D call. The CDR3 contains 16 residues. Germline V gene data show CDR1 as SNHLY and CDR2 as FYNNEI. V was shortened by 0 bases and J by 2 bases, with 13 bases between the two germline ends. The CDR3 DNA sequence: TGTGCCAGCAGTGAAGCGCGTATGTACAGAAACACTGAAGCTTTCTTT. Translated, it gives CASSEARMYRNTEAFF.

The chain links TRBV19 to TRBJ2-1; D is tentatively TRBD1 or TRBD2 (6 bases each). The CDR3 consists of 15 residues. The V gene's germline CDR1 is LNHDA and CDR2 SQIVND (reference sequence). V was shortened by 8 bases and J by 10 bases, with 24 bases between the two germline ends. CDR3 residues: CASGGRDSSPDEQFF. In nucleotides, the CDR3 is TGTGCCAGTGGGGGCCGGGACTCCTCCCCGGACGAGCAGTTCTTC.

The chain carries TRBV28 and TRBJ1-2; a weak D match, TRBD1 (5 bases). The length of the CDR3 is 15 residues. Trimming took 4 bases from V and 4 from J, leaving 16 bases between them. Germline assignment: CDR1 MDHEN and CDR2 SYDVKM. The CDR3 DNA is TGTGCCAGCAGTTCGGGGCACGCAGGGCTCTATGGCTACACCTTC. Its protein is CASSSGHAGLYGYTF.

The rearrangement links TRBV5-1 to TRBJ1-3; 9 nucleotides align to TRBD1. The CDR3 covers 14 residues. Germline CDR1 reads SGHRS; CDR2 reads YFSETQ. The junction had 3 bases not matched to a gene; V was cut back by 4 bases and J by 4 bases. The CDR3, as DNA: TGCGCCAGCAGCCCCGGGACAGGGGGAAACACCATATATTTT. It codes for CASSPGTGGNTIYF.

The chain joins TRBV18 to TRBJ2-1; 9 nucleotides line up with TRBD1. Germline CDR1 reads KGHSH; CDR2 reads LQKENI. With 6 bases clipped from V and 4 bases from J, the junction kept 7 bases outside the gene matches. The CDR3 extends over 15 amino acids. CDR3 coding DNA: TGTGCCAGCTCCCAAGACAGGGGGGATTACAATGAGCAGTTCTTC. This gives the protein CASSQDRGDYNEQFF.

The rearrangement uses TRBV20-1 and TRBJ2-2; no definite D call. The CDR3 extends over 13 amino acids. Germline CDR1 DFQATT, CDR2 SNEGSKA (reference sequence). Trimming removed 3 bases from V and 4 bases from J, with 9 bases in between. Written as DNA, the CDR3 is TGCAGTGCTAGTGTAACCACCACCGGGGAGCTGTTTTTT. Its translation is CSASVTTTGELFF.

The chain links TRBV11-2 to TRBJ1-2; no clear D. The CDR3 spans 14 residues. Deletions cut 1 base from V and 2 bases from J, with 8 bases between. Germline CDR1 is SGHAT and CDR2 is FQNNGV. The CDR3 nucleotides are TGTGCCAGCAGCTTAGGGCGCGAGAACTATGGCTACACCTTC. It translates to CASSLGRENYGYTF.